The 29 T cell receptor beta chains given below trace back to one sample, sequenced in a study of early T cells in non-severe SARS-CoV-2 infection. TCRdb processed the 5' RACE reads anew with MiXCR; each CDR3 protein has one entry. The sample has around 78,000 distinct CDR3 sequences; more than 12% are singletons. Specimen: whole blood. The receptor source for this set is an adult who was a healthcare worker with PCR-confirmed SARS-CoV-2 infection or an uninfected control (not recorded which).

This rearrangement joins TRBV29-1 to TRBJ1-1; D gene ambiguous. The ends were cut back, 5 bases at V and 2 bases at J, with 12 bases in the middle. Per the germline V gene, CDR1 is SQVTM and CDR2 is ANQGSEA. CDR3 length: 13 residues. DNA for the CDR3: TGCAGCGTTAGTAGGCGACTAAACACTGAAGCTTTCTTT. Translation gives CSVSRRLNTEAFF.

This clonotype came up many times. CDR3 region: CASRPTGTGKAEQYF. CDR3 nucleotides: TGTGCCAGCAGGCCTACCGGGACAGGGAAGGCCGAGCAGTACTTC. The rearrangement uses TRBV6-5 and TRBJ2-7; 9 nucleotides align to TRBD1. The ends lost 6 bases at V and 6 bases at J; junction bases unmatched: 12. The CDR3 sequence is 15 residues long. Germline V lookup: CDR1 MNHEY, CDR2 SVGAGI.

At least ten counts were recorded for this clonotype. The chain combines TRBV7-6 with TRBJ2-5, with 7 positions matching TRBD1. V was pared by 2 bases and J by 4 bases, with 7 bases of the junction left unmatched. CDR3 length: 15 residues. CDR1 is SGHVS and CDR2 is FNYEAQ in the germline V gene. The CDR3 DNA follows: TGTGCCAGCAGCTTAAAAGACAGGGCGGCAGAGACCCAGTACTTC. This translates into CASSLKDRAAETQYF.

This clonotype was detected only a few times. V usage is TRBV29-1 and J usage is TRBJ2-1, with D unclear. V lost 3 bases and J lost 4, with 4 bases in between. This CDR3 region has 11 residues. Germline values: CDR1 SQVTM, CDR2 ANQGSEA. CDR3 coding DNA: TGCAGCGTTGAGGTATACAATGAGCAGTTCTTC. Translating it yields CSVEVYNEQFF.

This chain links TRBV7-8 with TRBJ2-3; 11 nucleotides match TRBD2. Unmatched junction bases numbered 10, after V lost 5 bases and J lost 6 bases. CDR1 SGHVS and CDR2 FQNEAQ come from the germline V gene. The CDR3 totals 16 residues. The CDR3, as DNA: TGTGCCAGCAGCCCGAGGACTAGCGGGTTTGGGGATACGCAGTATTTT. The encoded protein is CASSPRTSGFGDTQYF.

This clonotype was seen a few times. The rearrangement uses TRBV24-1 and TRBJ1-2, with unresolved D. The length of the CDR3 is 15 residues. The germline CDR1 and CDR2 sequences are KGHDR and SFDVKD. V lost 4 bases and J 8 bases, leaving 19 bases between the germline ends. CDR3 DNA sequence: TGTGCCACCAGTGACCCCCGGAATCCCCTTAAGGGCTACACCTTC. Its protein is CATSDPRNPLKGYTF.

This clonotype turned up a few times. The chain uses TRBV13 and TRBJ2-1; 11 nucleotides align to TRBD2. V was pared by 9 bases and J by 13 bases, with 11 bases of the junction left unmatched. This CDR3 is built from 13 residues. Per the germline V gene, CDR1 is PRHDT and CDR2 is FYEKMQ (reference sequence). CDR3 bases: TGTGCCAGTTCGACTAGCGGGGAAAACAACCAGTTCTTC. Its protein product is CASSTSGENNQFF.

This clonotype was seen more than once but under ten times. V is TRBV19 and J is TRBJ1-3; 7 bases map to TRBD1. Germline CDR1 LNHDA, CDR2 SQIVND (reference sequence). The CDR3 sequence is 14 residues long. V was pared by 7 bases and J by 0 bases, with 3 bases of the junction left unmatched. In nucleotides, the CDR3 is TGTGCCAGTACCGACAGGGCCTCTGGAAACACCATATATTTT. This codes for CASTDRASGNTIYF.

This clonotype was counted a few times. The V call is TRBV7-2, the J call TRBJ2-1, with D unclear. CDR3 length equals 14 residues. Germline loops: CDR1 SGHTA, CDR2 FQGNSA. Trimming removed 8 bases from V and 5 bases from J, with 16 bases in between. The CDR3 loop reads CASGAPRANNEQFF. CDR3 coding DNA: TGTGCCAGCGGTGCCCCTCGCGCGAACAATGAGCAGTTCTTC.

The rearrangement joins TRBV2 to TRBJ2-2; D remains unclear. Trimming cost V 6 bases and J 0 bases, with 8 bases left between them. Germline CDR1 is SNHLY and CDR2 is FYNNEI. This CDR3 has 14 amino acids. In DNA, the CDR3 is TGTGCCAGCAGAGAGACGGCGAACACCGGGGAGCTGTTTTTT. Its translation: CASRETANTGELFF.

This clonotype appeared many times. The V and J genes are TRBV7-6 and TRBJ1-1; no firm D call. V lost 10 bases and J 5 bases, leaving 14 bases between the germline ends. The V gene's germline CDR1 is SGHVS and CDR2 FNYEAQ. The CDR3 spans 12 residues. Here the CDR3 reads CATKNPRTEAFF. The CDR3 coding sequence is TGTGCCACCAAAAACCCGAGGACTGAAGCTTTCTTT. Using reference TRBV7-6 and TRBJ1-1 for the parts outside the CDR3, the full variable domain is GAGVSQSPRYKVTKRGQDVALRCDPISGHVSLYWYRQALGQGPEFLTYFNYEAQQDKSGLPNDRFSAERPEGSISTLTIQRTEQRDSAMYRCATKNPRTEAFFGQGTRLTVV.

This clonotype was observed at least ten times. V usage is TRBV2 and J usage is TRBJ2-1; TRBD2 agrees at 7 bases. Trimming took 11 bases from V and 7 from J; bases not matched to a gene: 14. The V gene's germline CDR1 is SNHLY and CDR2 FYNNEI. The CDR3 has 14 amino acids. CDR3 sequence: CASSGEGVGNEQFF. CDR3 DNA: TGTGCCTCGTCGGGGGAGGGCGTCGGAAATGAGCAGTTCTTC.

This clonotype occurred once. The J gene is TRBJ1-1, the V gene TRBV6-1; unclear D gene. The length of the CDR3 is 12 residues. V gave up 9 bases and J gave up 8 bases, with 16 bases separating them. The V gene's germline CDR1 is MNHNS and CDR2 SASEGT. The CDR3 sequence: CASGPQNVEAFF. CDR3 nucleotides: TGTGCCAGTGGACCACAAAACGTAGAAGCTTTCTTT.

This clonotype was counted at least ten times. This chain joins TRBV12-3 or TRBV12-4 and TRBJ2-1, with TRBD2 as a possible D gene (6 bases). This CDR3 has 13 amino acids. V lost 4 bases, J lost 7 bases, and 11 bases lay in between. The CDR3 DNA reads as TGTGCCAGCAGTTCGAGGAGGGCTAATGAGCAGTTCTTC. It specifies CASSSRRANEQFF.

In its sample, this clonotype was seen many times. The rearrangement joins TRBV30 to TRBJ2-7; D tentatively fits TRBD1 or TRBD2 (6 bases each). Germline V lookup: CDR1 GTSNPN, CDR2 SVGIG (reference sequence). V was clipped by 0 bases and J by 6 bases, with 12 bases between them. This CDR3 region has 13 residues. CDR3 sequence reads: CAWSVSRGGEQYF. In DNA, the CDR3 is TGTGCCTGGAGTGTAAGCAGGGGAGGCGAGCAGTACTTC. Combining the CDR3 with reference TRBV30 and TRBJ2-7 gives the whole variable domain SQTIHQWPATLVQPVGSPLSLECTVEGTSNPNLYWYRQAAGRGLQLLFYSVGIGQISSEVPQNLSASRPQDRQFILSSKKLLLSDSGFYLCAWSVSRGGEQYFGPGTRLTVT.

V gene TRBV27 combines with J gene TRBJ2-2; D is possibly TRBD1 (6 bases). CDR3 length equals 15 residues. V lost 4 bases and J lost 5, with 14 bases in between. Germline values: CDR1 MNHEY, CDR2 SMNVEV (reference sequence). The CDR3 DNA is TGTGCCAGCAGTTCCGGGACAAGCAAGACCGGGGAGCTGTTTTTT. This translates into CASSSGTSKTGELFF.

This clonotype has only a few counts. The CDR3 nucleotides read TGTGCCAGCAGCCAACCCGGGACAGGGATTCTTACGCAGTATTTT. Encoded protein: CASSQPGTGILTQYF. This chain uses TRBV14 with TRBJ2-3; 9 bases align to TRBD1. Germline V gene sequence: CDR1 SGHDN, CDR2 FVKESK. There are 15 residues in the CDR3. J gave up 8 bases and V 2 bases, and 8 bases lay outside the gene matches. Full variable domain (missing parts from reference TRBV14 and TRBJ2-3): EAGVTQFPSHSVIEKGQTVTLRCDPISGHDNLYWYRRVMGKEIKFLLHFVKESKQDESGMPNNRFLAERTGGTYSTLKVQPAELEDSGVYFCASSQPGTGILTQYFGPGTRLTVL.

This clonotype appeared a few times. The chain has TRBV27 and TRBJ1-6, with D possibly being TRBD1 (5 bases). Germline V CDR1 and CDR2: MNHEY, SMNVEV (reference sequence). Trimming stripped 5 bases from V and 0 bases from J, with 11 bases between. This CDR3 has 16 amino acids. CDR3 nucleotides: TGTGCCAGCAGTGCACAGGCGAGCTCCTATAATTCACCCCTCCACTTT. It translates to CASSAQASSYNSPLHF.

This clonotype has at least ten counts. The chain links TRBV28 to TRBJ1-5, with 8 bases matching TRBD1. There are 16 residues in the CDR3. Looked up from germline, CDR1 is MDHEN and CDR2 is SYDVKM. V dropped 2 bases and J dropped 6; count of bases not matched to a gene: 9. The DNA of the CDR3 is TGTGCCAGCAGTTTACTTGCAGGGGGCTTACTTCAGCCCCAGCATTTT. The encoded protein is CASSLLAGGLLQPQHF.

This clonotype was observed at least ten times. The gene calls are TRBV19 and TRBJ2-3; either TRBD1 or TRBD2 may fit D (5 bases each). The CDR3 length is 15 residues. The germline V gene encodes CDR1 LNHDA and CDR2 SQIVND (reference sequence). V was shortened by 6 bases and J by 5 bases, with 18 bases between the two germline ends. CDR3 bases: TGTGCCAGTAGGGGGGAACTCATCGGTCGAGATACGCAGTATTTT. Translation: CASRGELIGRDTQYF.

This clonotype came up many times. The J gene is TRBJ2-6, the V gene TRBV7-3; D is undetermined. Germline CDR1 SGHTA, CDR2 FQGTGA. The CDR3 runs 17 residues. Trimming left V 2 bases short and J 1 base short, with 12 bases between. The CDR3 nucleotides read TGTGCCAGCAGCTTACAGGCGACCGTATCTGGGGCCAACGTCCTGACTTTC. It specifies CASSLQATVSGANVLTF.

This clonotype was counted between two and nine times. The DNA of the CDR3 is TGTGCCGCAAAGGGACTAGCGAGGGCCGGGGAGCTGTTTTTT. Its translation is CAAKGLARAGELFF. The chain combines TRBV11-2 with TRBJ2-2; 10 bases align to TRBD2. This CDR3 is 14 amino acids long. Germline V CDR1 and CDR2: SGHAT, FQNNGV. V lost 11 bases, J lost 6 bases, and 9 bases stayed unmatched. Supplemented by reference TRBV11-2 and TRBJ2-2, the full variable domain reads EAGVAQSPRYKIIEKRQSVAFWCNPISGHATLYWYQQILGQGPKLLIQFQNNGVVDDSQLPKDRFSAERLKGVDSTLKIQPAKLEDSAVYLCAAKGLARAGELFFGEGSRLTVL.

In its sample, this clonotype was seen a few times. The chain links TRBV6-1 to TRBJ1-3, with unresolved D. Trimming took off 9 bases at V and 2 bases at J, with 14 bases between the two ends. Germline V gene lookup returns CDR1 MNHNS and CDR2 SASEGT. This CDR3 has 14 amino acids. For the CDR3, the DNA is TGTGCCAGTTACTCATTCCAGCCTGGAAACACCATATATTTT. It is translated as CASYSFQPGNTIYF.

In this sample, this clonotype turned up many times. The rearrangement joins TRBV5-6 to TRBJ1-5; the match to TRBD1 covers 9 bases. The CDR3 loop spans 17 amino acids. Germline lookup yields CDR1 SGHDT and CDR2 YYEEEE. J lost 3 bases, V lost 4 bases, and 11 bases had no gene match. This CDR3 is CASSDYRGLSDNQPQHF. The CDR3 DNA reads as TGTGCCAGCAGCGATTACAGGGGGCTAAGTGACAATCAGCCCCAGCATTTT.

This clonotype was counted ten times or more. The chain recombines TRBV13 with TRBJ2-1; the D is unclear. The CDR3 runs to 15 residues. Trimming removed 5 bases from V and 0 bases from J, with 11 bases in between. Germline CDR1 and CDR2: PRHDT and FYEKMQ (reference sequence). DNA of the CDR3: TGTGCCAGCAGCCTGGACCGTAGCTCCTACAATGAGCAGTTCTTC. Its translation is CASSLDRSSYNEQFF.

A few counts support this clonotype. DNA of the CDR3: TGTGCCAGCAGCCGGGACTCCCTGAACACTGAAGCTTTCTTT. It translates to CASSRDSLNTEAFF. The genes are TRBV5-5 and TRBJ1-1; tentative D call: TRBD1 (5 bases). There are 14 residues in the CDR3. Germline V gene sequence: CDR1 SGHKS, CDR2 YYEKEE (reference sequence). Trimming shortened V by 4 bases and J by 0 bases, and 10 bases separated the two germline ends. Full variable domain (outside the CDR3, taken from reference TRBV5-5 and TRBJ1-1): DAGVTQSPTHLIKTRGQQVTLRCSPISGHKSVSWYQQVLGQGPQFIFQYYEKEERGRGNFPDRFSARQFPNYSSELNVNALLLGDSALYLCASSRDSLNTEAFFGQGTRLTVV.

This clonotype has more than one count but fewer than ten. The J gene is TRBJ2-7, the V gene TRBV14; the D is unclear. Germline CDR1 and CDR2: SGHDN and FVKESK. The CDR3 covers 12 residues. Trimming removed 2 bases from V and 7 bases from J, with 9 bases in between. CDR3 bases: TGTGCCAGCAGCCAACCGTTCGGGGAGCAGTACTTC. It translates to CASSQPFGEQYF.

The chain links TRBV29-1 to TRBJ1-2; 7 bases are shared with TRBD1. Germline V gene lookup returns CDR1 SQVTM and CDR2 ANQGSEA. CDR3 size: 17 residues. V was pared by 4 bases and J by 6 bases, with 20 bases of the junction left unmatched. This CDR3 reads CSVGGLFRDRLIDGYTF. In DNA, the CDR3 is TGCAGCGTTGGGGGTCTCTTCCGGGACAGACTTATCGATGGCTACACCTTC.

This clonotype was seen a few times. This chain uses TRBV7-6 with TRBJ2-3, with 9 bases identical to TRBD2. CDR1 and CDR2 from the germline V gene are SGHVS and FNYEAQ. The CDR3 is made up of 19 amino acids. With 5 bases clipped from V and 4 bases from J, the junction kept 19 bases outside the gene matches. CDR3 amino acids: CASSLSPGGGADSPDTQYF. The CDR3 DNA is TGTGCCAGCAGCCTGTCGCCAGGCGGGGGGGCAGACTCCCCAGATACGCAGTATTTT.